This T cell receptor (beta chain) was identified during a study of shared clonotypes between healthy human individuals. Overall study findings and caveats: It was anticipated that sequencing depth would influence how many clonotypes donors shared.

Regarding this clone: Its antigen remains unidentified.

The repertoire was sequenced with immunoSEQ multiplex PCR; TCRdb's copy has only in-frame clones and lacks some. In the table there are 180,000 or so clones, 85% to 95% of which are singletons. The V gene end was trimmed by 4 bases and the J gene end by 0 bases; junction bases not matched to a gene: 5. Per the germline V gene, CDR1 is LNHDA and CDR2 is SQIVND (reference sequence). CDR3 size: 15 residues. What was sequenced was naive CD4+ T cells sorted from blood. Subset: CD45RA+ positively selected. The clonotype originates from a woman in her 30s in good health. The chain recombines TRBV19 with TRBJ1-1; the match to TRBD1 covers 7 bases. CDR3 residues: CASSTPGQMNTEAFF. CDR3 nucleotide sequence: TGTGCCAGTAGTACACCGGGACAGATGAACACTGAAGCTTTCTTT.